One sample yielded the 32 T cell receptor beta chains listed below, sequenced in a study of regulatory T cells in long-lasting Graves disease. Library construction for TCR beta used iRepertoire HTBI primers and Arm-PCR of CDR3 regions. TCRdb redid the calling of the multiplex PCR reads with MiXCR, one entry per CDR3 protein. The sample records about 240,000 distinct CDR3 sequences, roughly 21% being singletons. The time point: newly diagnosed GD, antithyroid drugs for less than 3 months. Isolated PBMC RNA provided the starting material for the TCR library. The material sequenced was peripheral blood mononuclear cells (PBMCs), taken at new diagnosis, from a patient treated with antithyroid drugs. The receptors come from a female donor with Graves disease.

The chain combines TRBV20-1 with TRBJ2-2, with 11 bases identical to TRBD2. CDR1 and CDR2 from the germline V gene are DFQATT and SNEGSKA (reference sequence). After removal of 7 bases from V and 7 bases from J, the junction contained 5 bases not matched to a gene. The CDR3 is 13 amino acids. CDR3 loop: CSGVAGGLGELFF. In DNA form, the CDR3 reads TGCAGTGGGGTAGCGGGGGGGCTCGGGGAGCTGTTTTTT.

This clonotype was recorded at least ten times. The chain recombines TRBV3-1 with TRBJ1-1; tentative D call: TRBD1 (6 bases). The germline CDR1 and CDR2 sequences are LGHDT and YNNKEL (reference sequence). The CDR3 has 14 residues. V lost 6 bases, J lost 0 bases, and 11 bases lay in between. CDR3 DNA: TGTGCCAGCAGACGACAGGCGATGAACACTGAAGCTTTCTTT. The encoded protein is CASRRQAMNTEAFF.

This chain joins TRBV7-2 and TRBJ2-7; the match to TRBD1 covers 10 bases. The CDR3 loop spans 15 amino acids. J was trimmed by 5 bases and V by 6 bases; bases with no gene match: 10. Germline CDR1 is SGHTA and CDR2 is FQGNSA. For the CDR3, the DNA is TGTGCCAGCAGTTTCACCGGACAGGGGGTCGACGAGCAGTACTTC. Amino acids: CASSFTGQGVDEQYF.

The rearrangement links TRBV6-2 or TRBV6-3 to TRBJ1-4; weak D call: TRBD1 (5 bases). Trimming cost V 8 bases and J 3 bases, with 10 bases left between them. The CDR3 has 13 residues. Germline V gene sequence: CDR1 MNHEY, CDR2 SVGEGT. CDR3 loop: CASGRQPNEKLFF. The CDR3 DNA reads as TGTGCCAGCGGAAGACAGCCTAATGAAAAACTGTTTTTT.

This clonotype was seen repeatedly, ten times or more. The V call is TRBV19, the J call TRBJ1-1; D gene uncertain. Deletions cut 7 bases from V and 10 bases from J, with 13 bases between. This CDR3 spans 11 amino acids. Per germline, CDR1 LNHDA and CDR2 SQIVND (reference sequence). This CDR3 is CASIAPIGAFF. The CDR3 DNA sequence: TGTGCCAGTATCGCCCCCATAGGAGCTTTCTTT.

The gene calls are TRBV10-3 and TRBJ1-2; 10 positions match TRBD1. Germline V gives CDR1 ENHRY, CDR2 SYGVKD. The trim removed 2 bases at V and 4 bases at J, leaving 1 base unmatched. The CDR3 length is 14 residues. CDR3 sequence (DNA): TGTGCCATCAGTGAGCGGACAGGGGGCTATGGCTACACCTTC. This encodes CAISERTGGYGYTF.

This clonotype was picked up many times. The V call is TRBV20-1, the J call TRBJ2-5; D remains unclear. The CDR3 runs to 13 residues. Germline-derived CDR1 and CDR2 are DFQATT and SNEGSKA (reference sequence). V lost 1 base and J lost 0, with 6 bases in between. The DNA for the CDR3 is TGCAGTGCTAGAGGCAGTCACCAAGAGACCCAGTACTTC. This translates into CSARGSHQETQYF.

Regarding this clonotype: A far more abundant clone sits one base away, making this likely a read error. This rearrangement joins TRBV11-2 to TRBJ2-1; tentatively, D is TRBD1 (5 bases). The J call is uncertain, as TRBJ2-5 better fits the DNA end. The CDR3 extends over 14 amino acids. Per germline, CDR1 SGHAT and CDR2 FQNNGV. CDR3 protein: CASSSRAGKETQYF. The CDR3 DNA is TGTGCCAGCAGCTCCCGGGCAGGGAAAGAGACCCAGTACTTC.

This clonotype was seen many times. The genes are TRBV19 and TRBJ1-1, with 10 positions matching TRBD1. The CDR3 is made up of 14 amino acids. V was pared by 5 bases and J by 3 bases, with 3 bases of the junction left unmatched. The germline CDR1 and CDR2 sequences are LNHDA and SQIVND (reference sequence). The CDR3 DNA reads TGTGCCAGTAGTGTGACAGGGGGCCACACTGAAGCTTTCTTT. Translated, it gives CASSVTGGHTEAFF.

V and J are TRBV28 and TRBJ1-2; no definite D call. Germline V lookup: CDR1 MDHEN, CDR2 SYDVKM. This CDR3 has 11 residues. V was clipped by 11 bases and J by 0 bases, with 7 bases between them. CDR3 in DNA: TGTGCCGCACAATCTAACTATGGCTACACCTTC. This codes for CAAQSNYGYTF.

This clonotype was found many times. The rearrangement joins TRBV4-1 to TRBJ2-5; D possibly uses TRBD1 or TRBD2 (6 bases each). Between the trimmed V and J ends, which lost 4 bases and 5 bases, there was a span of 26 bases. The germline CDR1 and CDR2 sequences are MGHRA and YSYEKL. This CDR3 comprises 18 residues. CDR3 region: CASSLKARGTPKEETQYF. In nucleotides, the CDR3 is TGCGCCAGCAGCCTGAAAGCACGCGGGACACCAAAGGAGGAGACCCAGTACTTC.

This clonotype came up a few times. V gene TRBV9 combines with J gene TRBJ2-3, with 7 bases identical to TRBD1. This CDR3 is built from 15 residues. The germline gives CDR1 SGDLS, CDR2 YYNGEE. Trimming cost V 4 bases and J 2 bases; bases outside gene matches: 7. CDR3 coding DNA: TGTGCCAGCAGCAACAAGGGACAGTACACAGATACGCAGTATTTT. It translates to CASSNKGQYTDTQYF.

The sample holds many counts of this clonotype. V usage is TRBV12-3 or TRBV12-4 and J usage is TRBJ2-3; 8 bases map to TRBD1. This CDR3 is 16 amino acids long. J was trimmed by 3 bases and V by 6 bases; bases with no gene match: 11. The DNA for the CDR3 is TGTGCCAGCAGCCCCGGACAGGGAACCAGAACAGATACGCAGTATTTT. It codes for CASSPGQGTRTDTQYF.

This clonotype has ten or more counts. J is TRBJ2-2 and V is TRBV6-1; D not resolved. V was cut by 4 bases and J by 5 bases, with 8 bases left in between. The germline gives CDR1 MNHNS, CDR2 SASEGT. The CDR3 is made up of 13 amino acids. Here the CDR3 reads CASSVLGTGELFF. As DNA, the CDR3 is TGTGCCAGCAGTGTCCTAGGAACCGGGGAGCTGTTTTTT.

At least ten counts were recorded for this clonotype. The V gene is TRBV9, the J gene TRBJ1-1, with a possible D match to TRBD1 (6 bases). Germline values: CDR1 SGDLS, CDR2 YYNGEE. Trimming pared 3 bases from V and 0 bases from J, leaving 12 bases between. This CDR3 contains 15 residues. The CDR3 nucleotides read TGTGCCAGCAGCGAGGGGGGGCAGTTGAACACTGAAGCTTTCTTT. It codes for CASSEGGQLNTEAFF.

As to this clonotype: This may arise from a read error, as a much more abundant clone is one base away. CDR3 residues: CAGSERRLQETQYF. Written as DNA, the CDR3 is TGTGCCGGCAGTGAAAGGCGGTTGCAAGAGACCCAGTACTTC. The chain uses TRBV2 and TRBJ2-5; D call uncertain. The CDR3 is 14 residues long. CDR1 is SNHLY and CDR2 is FYNNEI in the germline V gene.

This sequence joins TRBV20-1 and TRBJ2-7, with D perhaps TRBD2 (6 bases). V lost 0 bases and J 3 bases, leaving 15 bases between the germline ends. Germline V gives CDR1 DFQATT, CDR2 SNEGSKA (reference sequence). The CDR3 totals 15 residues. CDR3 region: CSARDWGVALYEQYF. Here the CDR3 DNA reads TGCAGTGCTAGAGATTGGGGGGTCGCACTCTACGAGCAGTACTTC.

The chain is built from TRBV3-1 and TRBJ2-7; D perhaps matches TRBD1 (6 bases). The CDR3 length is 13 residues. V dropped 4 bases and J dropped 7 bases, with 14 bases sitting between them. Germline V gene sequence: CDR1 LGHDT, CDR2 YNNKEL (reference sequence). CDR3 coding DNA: TGTGCCAGCAGCCGGACAGTAGGCAATGAGCAGTACTTC. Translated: CASSRTVGNEQYF.

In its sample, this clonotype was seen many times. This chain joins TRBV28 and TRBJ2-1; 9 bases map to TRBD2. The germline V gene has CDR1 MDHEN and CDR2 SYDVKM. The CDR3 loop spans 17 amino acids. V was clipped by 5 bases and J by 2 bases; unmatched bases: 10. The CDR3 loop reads CASSGGVGGGAYNEQFF. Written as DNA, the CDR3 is TGTGCCAGCAGTGGCGGGGTTGGCGGGGGGGCCTACAATGAGCAGTTCTTC.

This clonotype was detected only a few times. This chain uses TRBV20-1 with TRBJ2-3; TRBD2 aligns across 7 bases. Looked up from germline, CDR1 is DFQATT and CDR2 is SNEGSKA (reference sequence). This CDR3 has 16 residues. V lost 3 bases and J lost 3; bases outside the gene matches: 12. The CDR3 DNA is TGCAGTGCTAGGACCTTGTCGCGGGAGTTTACAGATACGCAGTATTTT. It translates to CSARTLSREFTDTQYF.

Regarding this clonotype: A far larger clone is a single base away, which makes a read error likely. The CDR3 DNA follows: TGTGCCAGCAGTAAGGGAGCTCAGCCCCAGCATTTT. Translating gives CASSKGAQPQHF. This sequence joins TRBV2 and TRBJ1-5; no clear D. The CDR3 is 12 amino acids. Germline V gene sequence: CDR1 SNHLY, CDR2 FYNNEI. V lost 5 bases, J lost 6 bases, and 8 bases lay in between.

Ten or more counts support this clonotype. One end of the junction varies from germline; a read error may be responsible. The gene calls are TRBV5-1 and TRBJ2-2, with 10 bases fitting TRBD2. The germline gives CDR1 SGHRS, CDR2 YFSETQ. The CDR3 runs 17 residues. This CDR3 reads CASSLGLAGANTGELFF. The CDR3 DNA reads TGTGCCAGCAGCTTGGGGCTAGCGGGAGCTAACACCGGGGAGCTGTTTTTT.

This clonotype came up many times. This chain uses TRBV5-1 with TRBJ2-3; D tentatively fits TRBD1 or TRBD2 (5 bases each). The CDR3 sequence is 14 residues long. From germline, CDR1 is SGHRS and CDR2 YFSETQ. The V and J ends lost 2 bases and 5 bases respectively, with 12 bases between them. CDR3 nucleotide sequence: TGCGCCAGCAGCTTACTAGGGGCGGAAGATACGCAGTATTTT. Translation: CASSLLGAEDTQYF.

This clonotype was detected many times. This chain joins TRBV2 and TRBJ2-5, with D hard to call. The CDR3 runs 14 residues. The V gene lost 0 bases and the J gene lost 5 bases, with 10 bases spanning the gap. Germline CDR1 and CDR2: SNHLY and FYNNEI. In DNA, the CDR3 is TGTGCCAGCAGTGAAGCGTGGATCCGGGAGACCCAGTACTTC. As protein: CASSEAWIRETQYF. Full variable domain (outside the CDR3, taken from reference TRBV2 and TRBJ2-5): EPEVTQTPSHQVTQMGQEVILRCVPISNHLYFYWYRQILGQKVEFLVSFYNNEISEKSEIFDDQFSVERPDGSNFTLKIRSTKLEDSAMYFCASSEAWIRETQYFGPGTRLLVL.

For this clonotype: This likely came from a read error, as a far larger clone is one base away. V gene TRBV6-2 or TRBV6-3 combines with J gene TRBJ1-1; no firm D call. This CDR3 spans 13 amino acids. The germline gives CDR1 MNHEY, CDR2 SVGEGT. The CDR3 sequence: CASKVDANTEALF. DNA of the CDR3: TGTGCCAGCAAGGTGGACGCGAACACTGAAGCTCTCTTT.

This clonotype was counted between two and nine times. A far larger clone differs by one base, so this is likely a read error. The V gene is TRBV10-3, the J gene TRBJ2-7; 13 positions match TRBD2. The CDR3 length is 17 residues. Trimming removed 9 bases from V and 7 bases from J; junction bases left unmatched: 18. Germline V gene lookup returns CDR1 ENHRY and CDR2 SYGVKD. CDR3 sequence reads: CAISYSGTSGVYNEQYF. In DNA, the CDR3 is TGTGCCATATCCTACTCCGGGACTAGCGGGGTCTACAATGAGCAGTACTTC.

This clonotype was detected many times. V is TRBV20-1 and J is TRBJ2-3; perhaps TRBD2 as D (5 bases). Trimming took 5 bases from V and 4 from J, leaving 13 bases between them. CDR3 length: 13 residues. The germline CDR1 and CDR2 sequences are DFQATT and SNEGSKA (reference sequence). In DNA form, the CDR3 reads TGCAGTGCTCTCCGGGGATCGCCAGATACGCAGTATTTT. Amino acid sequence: CSALRGSPDTQYF.

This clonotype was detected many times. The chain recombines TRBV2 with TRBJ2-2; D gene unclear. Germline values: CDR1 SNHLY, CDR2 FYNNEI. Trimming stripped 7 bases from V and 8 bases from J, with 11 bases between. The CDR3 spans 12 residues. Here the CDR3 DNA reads TGTGCCAGCACCCCGGAAGTAGGGGAGCTGTTTTTT. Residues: CASTPEVGELFF. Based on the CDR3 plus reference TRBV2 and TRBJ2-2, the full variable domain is EPEVTQTPSHQVTQMGQEVILRCVPISNHLYFYWYRQILGQKVEFLVSFYNNEISEKSEIFDDQFSVERPDGSNFTLKIRSTKLEDSAMYFCASTPEVGELFFGEGSRLTVL.

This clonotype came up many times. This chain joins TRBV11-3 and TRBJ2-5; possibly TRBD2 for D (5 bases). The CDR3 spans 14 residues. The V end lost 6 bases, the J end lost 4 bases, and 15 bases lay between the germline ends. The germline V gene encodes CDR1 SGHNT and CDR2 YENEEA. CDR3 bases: TGTGCCAGCAGTCATGATCGGGAATCAGAGACCCAGTACTTC. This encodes CASSHDRESETQYF.

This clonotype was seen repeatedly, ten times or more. The chain's CDR3 is CASSSVGRDTQYF. CDR3 sequence (DNA): TGTGCCAGCAGTTCAGTTGGGCGAGATACGCAGTATTTT. The chain couples TRBV7-6 to TRBJ2-3; no firm D call. CDR1 and CDR2 from the germline V gene are SGHVS and FNYEAQ. V was trimmed by 6 bases and J by 5 bases, leaving 12 bases between them. The CDR3 contains 13 residues.

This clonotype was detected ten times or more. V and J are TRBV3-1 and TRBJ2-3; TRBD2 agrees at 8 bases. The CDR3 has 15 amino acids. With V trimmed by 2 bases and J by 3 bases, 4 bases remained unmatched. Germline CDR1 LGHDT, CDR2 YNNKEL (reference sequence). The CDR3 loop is CASSQSGSGTDTQYF. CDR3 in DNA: TGTGCCAGCAGCCAAAGCGGGAGTGGGACAGATACGCAGTATTTT.

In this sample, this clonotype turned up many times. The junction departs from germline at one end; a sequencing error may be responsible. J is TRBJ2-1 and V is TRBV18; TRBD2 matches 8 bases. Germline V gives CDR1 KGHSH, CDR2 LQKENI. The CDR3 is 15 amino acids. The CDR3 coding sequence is TGTGCCAGCTCACCAAGAAGCGGGAGTTACAGTGAGCAGTTCTTC. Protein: CASSPRSGSYSEQFF.